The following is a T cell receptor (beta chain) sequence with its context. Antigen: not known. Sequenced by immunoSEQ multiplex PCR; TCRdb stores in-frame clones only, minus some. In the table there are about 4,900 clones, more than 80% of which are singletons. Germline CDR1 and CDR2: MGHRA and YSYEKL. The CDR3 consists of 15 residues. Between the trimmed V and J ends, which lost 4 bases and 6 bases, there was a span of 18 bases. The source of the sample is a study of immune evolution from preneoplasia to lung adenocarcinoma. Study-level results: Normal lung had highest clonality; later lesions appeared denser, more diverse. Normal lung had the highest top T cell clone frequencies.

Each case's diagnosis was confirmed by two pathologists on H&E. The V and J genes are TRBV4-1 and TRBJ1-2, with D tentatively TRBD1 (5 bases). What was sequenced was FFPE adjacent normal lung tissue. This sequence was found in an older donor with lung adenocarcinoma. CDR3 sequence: CASSRGWGEVNGYTF. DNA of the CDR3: TGCGCCAGCAGCCGGGGTTGGGGGGAGGTGAATGGCTACACCTTC.